The rows below give T cell receptor beta chains drawn from one sample of a study of early T cells in non-severe SARS-CoV-2 infection. TCRdb analysed the 5' RACE reads with MiXCR anew, one entry per CDR3 protein. The sample has around 40,000 distinct CDR3 sequences, 5.9% seen once. The sequenced material came from whole blood. The receptors come from an adult who was a healthcare worker with PCR-confirmed SARS-CoV-2 infection or an uninfected control (not recorded which). The CDR3 runs from the conserved cysteine through the conserved F or W. The D gene is left open where the match is weak. Size is stated for part of the rows, as once, few or many counts, or as a class when the clone is expanded.

cdr3_aa cdr3_nt d_call j_call v_call clone_size
CASSYTSGASYEQYF TGTGCCAGCAGCTATACTAGCGGAGCCTCCTACGAGCAGTACTTC TRBD2 TRBJ2-7 TRBV28 many
CASSLGSSGNTIYF TGTGCCAGCAGTTTAGGGAGCTCTGGAAACACCATATATTTT NA TRBJ1-3 TRBV12-3/TRBV12-4 many
CSVADLGGGEQYF TGCAGCGTCGCCGATTTAGGGGGGGGCGAGCAGTACTTC NA TRBJ2-7 TRBV29-1 many
CASSRGTSSKKETQYF TGTGCCAGCAGCCGCGGGACTAGCTCAAAGAAGGAGACCCAGTACTTC TRBD2 TRBJ2-5 TRBV5-6 many
CASSTWDRGNSPLHF TGTGCCAGCAGCACCTGGGACCGAGGGAATTCACCCCTCCACTTT NA TRBJ1-6 TRBV5-8 few
CASSSPRDRGNIQYF TGTGCCAGCAGCTCCCCCCGGGACAGGGGAAACATTCAGTACTTC TRBD1 TRBJ2-4 TRBV11-2 many
CASGANTQETQYF TGTGCCAGCGGTGCAAACACCCAAGAGACCCAGTACTTC NA TRBJ2-5 TRBV6-2/TRBV6-3 NA
CSALMTLAGNNEQFF TGCAGTGCTCTTATGACTCTAGCGGGGAACAATGAGCAGTTCTTC TRBD2 TRBJ2-1 TRBV20-1 NA
CASSSRTVTDTQYF TGTGCCAGCAGCTCCCGGACAGTCACAGATACGCAGTATTTT NA TRBJ2-3 TRBV7-3 many
CSASGTSGRSTLFSYEQYF TGCAGTGCTTCCGGGACTAGCGGGAGGTCCACCCTCTTCTCCTACGAGCAGTACTTC TRBD2 TRBJ2-7 TRBV20-1 many
CASSYSRLAGSRNEQFF TGTGCCAGCAGTTACTCGAGGCTAGCGGGTAGTCGGAATGAGCAGTTCTTC TRBD2 TRBJ2-1 TRBV6-5 NA
CASSLRDRRTEAFF TGTGCCAGCAGCTTGCGCGACAGACGCACTGAAGCTTTCTTT NA TRBJ1-1 TRBV5-5 many
CSVDRYRRLAGNTIYF TGCAGCGTTGATAGGTACAGGAGATTAGCTGGAAACACCATATATTTT NA TRBJ1-3 TRBV29-1 many
CASSVNRDQPQHF TGTGCCAGCAGCGTAAACAGGGATCAGCCCCAGCATTTT NA TRBJ1-5 TRBV7-2 NA
CASSPGTGDTGTEAFF TGTGCCAGCTCCCCCGGGACAGGGGATACTGGGACTGAAGCTTTCTTT TRBD1 TRBJ1-1 TRBV6-4 few